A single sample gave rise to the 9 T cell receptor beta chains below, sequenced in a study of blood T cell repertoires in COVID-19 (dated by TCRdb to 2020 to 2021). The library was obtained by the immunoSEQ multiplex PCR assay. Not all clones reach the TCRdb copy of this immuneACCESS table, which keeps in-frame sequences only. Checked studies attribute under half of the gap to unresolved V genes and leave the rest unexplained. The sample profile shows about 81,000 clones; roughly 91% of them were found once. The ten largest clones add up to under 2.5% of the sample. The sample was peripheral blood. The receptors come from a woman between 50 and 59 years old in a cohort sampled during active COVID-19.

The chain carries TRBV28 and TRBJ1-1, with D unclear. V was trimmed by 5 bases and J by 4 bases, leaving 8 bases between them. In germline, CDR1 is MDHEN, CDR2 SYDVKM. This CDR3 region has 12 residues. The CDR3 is CASSPPGTEAFF. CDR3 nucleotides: TGTGCCAGCAGTCCACCGGGCACTGAAGCTTTCTTT.

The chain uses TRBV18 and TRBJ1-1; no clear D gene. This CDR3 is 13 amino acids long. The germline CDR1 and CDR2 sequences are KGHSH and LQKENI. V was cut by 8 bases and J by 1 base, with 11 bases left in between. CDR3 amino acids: CASLIRGNTEAFF. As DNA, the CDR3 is TGTGCCAGCCTGATCCGGGGGAACACTGAAGCTTTCTTT. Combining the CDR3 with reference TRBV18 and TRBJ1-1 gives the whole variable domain NAGVMQNPRHLVRRRGQEARLRCSPMKGHSHVYWYRQLPEEGLKFMVYLQKENIIDESGMPKERFSAEFPKEGPSILRIQQVVRGDSAAYFCASLIRGNTEAFFGQGTRLTVV.

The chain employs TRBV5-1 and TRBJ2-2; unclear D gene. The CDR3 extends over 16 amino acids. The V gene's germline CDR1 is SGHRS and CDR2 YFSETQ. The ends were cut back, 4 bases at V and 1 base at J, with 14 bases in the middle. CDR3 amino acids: CASSTAATQNTGELFF. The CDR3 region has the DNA TGCGCCAGCAGCACGGCAGCGACGCAGAACACCGGGGAGCTGTTTTTT.

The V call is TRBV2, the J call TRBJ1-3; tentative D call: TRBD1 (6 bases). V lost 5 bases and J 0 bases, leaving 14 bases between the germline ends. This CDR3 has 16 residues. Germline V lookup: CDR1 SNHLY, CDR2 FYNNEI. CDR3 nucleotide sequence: TGTGCCAGCAGTTTTGACAGGTTGAGCTCTGGAAACACCATATATTTT. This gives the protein CASSFDRLSSGNTIYF.

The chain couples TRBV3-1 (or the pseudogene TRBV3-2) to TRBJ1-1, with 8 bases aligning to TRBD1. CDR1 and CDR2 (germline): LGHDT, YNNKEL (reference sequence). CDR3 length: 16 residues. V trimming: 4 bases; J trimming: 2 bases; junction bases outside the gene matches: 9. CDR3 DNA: TGTGCCAGCAGCCGATTACAGGGGGTAGGAAACACTGAAGCTTTCTTT. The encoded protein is CASSRLQGVGNTEAFF.

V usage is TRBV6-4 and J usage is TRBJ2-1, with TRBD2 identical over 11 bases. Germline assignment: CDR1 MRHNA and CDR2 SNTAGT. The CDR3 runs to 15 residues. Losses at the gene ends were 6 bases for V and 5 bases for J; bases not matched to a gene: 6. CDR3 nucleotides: TGTGCCAGCAGCCCTACTAGCGGGAGACACAATGAGCAGTTCTTC. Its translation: CASSPTSGRHNEQFF.

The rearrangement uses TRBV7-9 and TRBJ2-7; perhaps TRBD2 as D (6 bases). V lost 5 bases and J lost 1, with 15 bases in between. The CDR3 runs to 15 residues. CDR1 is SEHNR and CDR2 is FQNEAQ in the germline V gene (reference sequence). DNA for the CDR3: TGTGCCAGCAGCGTCGGCGGAGGGAAGTCCTACGAGCAGTACTTC. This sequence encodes CASSVGGGKSYEQYF.

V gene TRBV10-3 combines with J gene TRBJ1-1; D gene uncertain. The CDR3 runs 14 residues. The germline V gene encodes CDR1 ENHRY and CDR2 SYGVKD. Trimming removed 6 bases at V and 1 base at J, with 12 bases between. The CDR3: CAIRSLVPNTEAFF. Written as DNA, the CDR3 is TGTGCCATCAGATCACTCGTCCCGAACACTGAAGCTTTCTTT.

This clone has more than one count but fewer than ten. DNA for the CDR3: TGTGCCAGCAGTTCGGGGACAGGGGGAAACACCATATATTTT. Protein product: CASSSGTGGNTIYF. V is TRBV28 and J is TRBJ1-3; TRBD1 agrees at 9 bases. CDR3 length equals 14 residues. Trimming removed 4 bases from V and 4 bases from J; junction bases left unmatched: 2. The germline V gene has CDR1 MDHEN and CDR2 SYDVKM.